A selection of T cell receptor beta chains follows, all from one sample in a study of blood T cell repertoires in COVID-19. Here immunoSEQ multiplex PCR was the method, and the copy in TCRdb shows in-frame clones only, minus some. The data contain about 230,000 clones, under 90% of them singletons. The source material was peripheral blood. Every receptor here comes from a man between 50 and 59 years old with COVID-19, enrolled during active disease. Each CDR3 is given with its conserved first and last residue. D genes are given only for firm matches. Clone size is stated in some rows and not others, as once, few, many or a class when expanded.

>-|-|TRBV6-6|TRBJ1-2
TGTGCCAGCAACTCCAACTATGGCTACACCTTC
CASNSNYGYTF
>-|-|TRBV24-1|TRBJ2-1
TGTGCCACCAGTGATCCTCTGAGAGGGTCCAATGAGCAGTTCTTC
CATSDPLRGSNEQFF
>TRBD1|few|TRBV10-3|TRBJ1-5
TGTGCCATCAGTGATGGGACAGATCAGCCCCAGCATTTT
CAISDGTDQPQHF
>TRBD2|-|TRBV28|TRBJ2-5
TGTGCCAGCAGTACGGGGGGGCCCGGGCGAGAGACCCAGTACTTC
CASSTGGPGRETQYF
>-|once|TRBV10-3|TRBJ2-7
TGTGCCATCAGTGGTAGCGGAGCCTACGAGCAGTACTTC
CAISGSGAYEQYF
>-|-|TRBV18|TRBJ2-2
TGTGCCAGCTCACCAAGGGGCACCGGGGAGCTGTTTTTT
CASSPRGTGELFF
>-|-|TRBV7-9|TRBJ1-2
TGTGCCAGCAGCTTCGCAGGGGTAAACTATGGCTACACCTTC
CASSFAGVNYGYTF
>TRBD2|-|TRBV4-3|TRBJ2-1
TGCGCCAGCAGCCAAGAAGGGCGGGGGGTCAACAATGAGCAGTTCTTC
CASSQEGRGVNNEQFF
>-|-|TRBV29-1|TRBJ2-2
TGCAGCGTTGAAGACTCCAGTCGAAACACCGGGGAGCTGTTTTTT
CSVEDSSRNTGELFF
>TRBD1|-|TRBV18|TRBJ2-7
TGTGCCAGCTCGTCAGGGGGCTCAGACTACGAGCAGTACTTC
CASSSGGSDYEQYF
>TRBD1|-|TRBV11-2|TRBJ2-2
TGTGCCAGCAGCCCGGTGTTGGGACAGGTTGACACCGGGGAGCTGTTTTTT
CASSPVLGQVDTGELFF
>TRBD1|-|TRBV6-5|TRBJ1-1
TGTGCCAGCAGTCTCCGGACAGGATTGGCTGAAGCTTTCTTT
CASSLRTGLAEAFF
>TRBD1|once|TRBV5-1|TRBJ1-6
TGCGCCAGCAGCCATGACGGGACAGGGCGGAGTGGTGACTCACCCCTCCACTTT
CASSHDGTGRSGDSPLHF
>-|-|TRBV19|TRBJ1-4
TGTGCCAGTAGTAAGGCGGGTGTTGCTAATGAAAAACTGTTTTTT
CASSKAGVANEKLFF
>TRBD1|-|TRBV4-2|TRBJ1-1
TGTGCCAGCAGCCAAGATTCGGGACAGGGGGCCCCCGGAGCTTTCTTT
CASSQDSGQGAPGAFF
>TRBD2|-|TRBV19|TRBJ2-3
TGTGCCAGTAGTATAGTTCCTAGCGGGGATACGCAGTATTTT
CASSIVPSGDTQYF
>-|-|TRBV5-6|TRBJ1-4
TGTGCCAGCAAGATGAGGTGGAGTGAAAAACTGTTTTTT
CASKMRWSEKLFF
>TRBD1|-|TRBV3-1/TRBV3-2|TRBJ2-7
TGTGCCAGCAGCCACACGCTCGGACAGGGCCTCACGAAAAACTACGAGCAGTACTTC
CASSHTLGQGLTKNYEQYF
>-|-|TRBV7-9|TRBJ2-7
TGTGCCAGCAGCCCACAGGGCCTTAACGAGCAGTACTTC
CASSPQGLNEQYF
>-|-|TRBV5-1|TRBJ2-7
TGCGCCAGCAGCTTGTCAGGGTTTACCTACGAGCAGTACTTC
CASSLSGFTYEQYF
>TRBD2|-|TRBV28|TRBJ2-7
TGTGCCAGCAGTTTATCTCTAGCGGGGGGACGAAAGCAGTACTTC
CASSLSLAGGRKQYF
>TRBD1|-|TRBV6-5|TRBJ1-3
TGTGCCAGCAGGCCCCCCTCCAGGGGGCTGGACACCATATATTTT
CASRPPSRGLDTIYF
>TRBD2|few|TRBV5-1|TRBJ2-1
TGCGCCAGCAGCTTGGGACTAGCACGGGGCAATGAGCAGTTCTTC
CASSLGLARGNEQFF